This T cell receptor beta chain stems from a study of a mutant IDH1 vaccine in newly diagnosed glioma. Overall study: Initiation of the vaccine course occurred 4-6 weeks after radiotherapy alone, or alongside temozolomide cycles.

V lost 4 bases, J lost 3 bases, and 14 bases lay in between. This CDR3 spans 14 amino acids. The germline V gene encodes CDR1 SGHKS and CDR2 YYEKEE (reference sequence). Sequencing was performed with immunoSEQ multiplex PCR; in TCRdb, only in-frame clones are kept and a portion is missing. The table lists tens of thousands of clones, 65% to 80% of them singletons. The time point was: week 47, end of study. Doses comprised 300 ug of mutant IDH1 20-mer peptide each, plus topical imiquimod. Notes on this clone: Its antigen is not known.

Source: PBMCs, taken from a glioma patient whose treatment included an IDH1 peptide vaccine. The V and J genes are TRBV5-5 and TRBJ2-7; the D gene is possibly TRBD2 (6 bases). The receptor was derived from a man between 40 and 49 years old with glioma. The CDR3 DNA sequence: TGTGCCAGCAGCCTGGGCAGTAGCGGCTACGAGCAGTACTTC. This codes for CASSLGSSGYEQYF.